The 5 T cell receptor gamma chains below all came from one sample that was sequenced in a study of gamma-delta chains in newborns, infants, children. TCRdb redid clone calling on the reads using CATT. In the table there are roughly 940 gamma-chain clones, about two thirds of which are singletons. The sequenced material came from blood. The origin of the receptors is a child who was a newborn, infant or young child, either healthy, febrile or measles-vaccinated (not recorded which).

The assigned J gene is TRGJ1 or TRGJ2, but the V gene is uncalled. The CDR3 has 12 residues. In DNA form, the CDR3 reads TGTGCCACCTGGGACGGGCGGGTTAAGAAACTCTTT. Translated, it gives CATWDGRVKKLF.

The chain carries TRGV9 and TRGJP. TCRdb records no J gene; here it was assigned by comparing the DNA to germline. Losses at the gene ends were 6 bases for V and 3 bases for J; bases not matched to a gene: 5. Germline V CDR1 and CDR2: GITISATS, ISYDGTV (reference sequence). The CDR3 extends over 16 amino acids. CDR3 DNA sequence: TGTGCCTTGTGGACTCCGCAAGAGTTGGGCAAAAAAATCAAGGTATTT. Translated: CALWTPQELGKKIKVF.

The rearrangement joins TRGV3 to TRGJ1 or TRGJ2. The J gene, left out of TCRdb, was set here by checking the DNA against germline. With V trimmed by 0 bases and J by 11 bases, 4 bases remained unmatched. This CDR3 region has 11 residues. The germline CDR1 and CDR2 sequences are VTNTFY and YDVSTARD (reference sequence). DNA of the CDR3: TGTGCCACCTGGGACAGGCGGGAGAAACTCTTT. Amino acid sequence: CATWDRREKLF.

DNA of the CDR3: TGTGCCTTGTGGGAGGTGCATCAACAAGAGTTGGGCAAAAAAATCAAGGTATTT. Protein product: CALWEVHQQELGKKIKVF. J is TRGJP and V is TRGV9. Here the J gene was assigned by germline matching of the DNA, as TCRdb has none. The V segment lost 0 bases and the J segment 4 bases; nucleotides outside the gene matches: 6. Germline loops: CDR1 GITISATS, CDR2 ISYDGTV (reference sequence). The CDR3 is made up of 18 amino acids.

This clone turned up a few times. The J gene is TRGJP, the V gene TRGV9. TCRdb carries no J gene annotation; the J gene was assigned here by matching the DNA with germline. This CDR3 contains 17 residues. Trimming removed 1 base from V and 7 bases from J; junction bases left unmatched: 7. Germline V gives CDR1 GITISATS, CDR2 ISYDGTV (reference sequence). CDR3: CALWEVAGELGKKIKVF. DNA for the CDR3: TGTGCCTTGTGGGAGGTCGCAGGGGAGTTGGGCAAAAAAATCAAGGTATTT.